This T cell receptor beta chain was recovered during a study of blood T cell repertoires in COVID-19. For the study at large: Both acute and convalescent COVID-19 samples were obtained from the United States, Italy and Spain.

Assay: immunoSEQ multiplex PCR; the TCRdb copy retains only in-frame clones and omits some. Counted here are some 250,000 clones, roughly 79% occurring once; the ten biggest clones make up 7.5%. This CDR3 has 13 residues. The germline V gene encodes CDR1 MNHEY and CDR2 SMNVEV (reference sequence). V trimming: 8 bases; J trimming: 2 bases; junction bases outside the gene matches: 4. J is TRBJ2-5 and V is TRBV27; 8 bases line up with TRBD1. This clonotype was sampled from a woman aged 80 or over with COVID-19, enrolled during active disease. Sequenced sample: peripheral blood. This chain's CDR3 is CASRQGAQETQYF. The CDR3 nucleotides read TGTGCCAGCCGGCAGGGGGCACAAGAGACCCAGTACTTC.